This entry concerns a single T cell receptor (beta chain). Assay: immunoSEQ multiplex PCR; the TCRdb copy retains only in-frame clones and omits some. The sample carries some 200,000 clones, roughly 84% recorded once. CDR3 length: 15 amino acids. Deletions cut 5 bases from V and 7 bases from J, with 15 bases between. In germline, CDR1 is SNHLY, CDR2 FYNNEI. The data were taken from a study of blood T cell repertoires in COVID-19. Cohorts were determined from participant-reported clinical history. This TCR derives from a middle-aged man who had recovered from COVID-19. The material sequenced was PBMCs or T cells enriched from blood (not recorded which). The rearrangement joins TRBV2 to TRBJ1-6; D ambiguous. CDR3 residues: CASSSLSGRNSPLHF. CDR3 nucleotides: TGTGCCAGCAGTTCCCTTTCCGGGAGAAATTCACCCCTCCACTTT.